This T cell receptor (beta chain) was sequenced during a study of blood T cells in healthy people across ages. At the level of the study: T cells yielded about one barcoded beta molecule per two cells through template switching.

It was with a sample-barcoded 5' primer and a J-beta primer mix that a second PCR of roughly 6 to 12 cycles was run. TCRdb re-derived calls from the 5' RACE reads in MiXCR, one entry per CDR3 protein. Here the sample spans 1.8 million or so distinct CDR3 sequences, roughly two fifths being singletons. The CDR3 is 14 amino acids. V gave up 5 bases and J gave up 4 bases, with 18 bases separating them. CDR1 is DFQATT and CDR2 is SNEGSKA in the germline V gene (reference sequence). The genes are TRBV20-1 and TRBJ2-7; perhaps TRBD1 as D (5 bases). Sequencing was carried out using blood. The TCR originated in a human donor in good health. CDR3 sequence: CSASIDSPMYEQYF. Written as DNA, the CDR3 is TGCAGTGCTTCTATAGACAGCCCGATGTACGAGCAGTACTTC.